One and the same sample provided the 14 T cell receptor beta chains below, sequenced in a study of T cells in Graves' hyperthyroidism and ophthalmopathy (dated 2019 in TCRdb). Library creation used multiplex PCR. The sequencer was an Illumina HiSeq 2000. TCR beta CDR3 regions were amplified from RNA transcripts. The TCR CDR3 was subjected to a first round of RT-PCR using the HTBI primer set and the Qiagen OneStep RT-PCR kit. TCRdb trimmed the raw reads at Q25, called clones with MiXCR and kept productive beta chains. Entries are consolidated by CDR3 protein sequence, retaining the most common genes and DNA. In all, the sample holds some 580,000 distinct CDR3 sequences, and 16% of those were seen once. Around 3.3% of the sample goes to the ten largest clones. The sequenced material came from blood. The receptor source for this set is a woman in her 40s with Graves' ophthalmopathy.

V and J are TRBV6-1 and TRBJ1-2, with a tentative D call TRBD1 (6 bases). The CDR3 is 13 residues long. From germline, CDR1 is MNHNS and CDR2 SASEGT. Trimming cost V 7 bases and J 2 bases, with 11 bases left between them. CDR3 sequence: CASILDRNYGYTF. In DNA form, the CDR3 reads TGTGCCAGCATCCTAGACAGGAACTATGGCTACACCTTC.

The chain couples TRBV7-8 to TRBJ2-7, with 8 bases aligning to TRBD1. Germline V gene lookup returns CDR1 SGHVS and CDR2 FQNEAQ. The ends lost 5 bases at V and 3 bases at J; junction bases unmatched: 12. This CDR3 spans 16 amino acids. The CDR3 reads CASSQERTGSFYEQYF. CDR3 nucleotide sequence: TGTGCCAGCAGCCAAGAACGGACAGGGTCCTTCTACGAGCAGTACTTC.

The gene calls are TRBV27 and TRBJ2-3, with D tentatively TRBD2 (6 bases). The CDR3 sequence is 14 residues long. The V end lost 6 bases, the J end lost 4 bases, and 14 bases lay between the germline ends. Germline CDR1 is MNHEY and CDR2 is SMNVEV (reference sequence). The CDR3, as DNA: TGTGCCAGCAGCCTAGGCAGGGAGGCAGATACGCAGTATTTT. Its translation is CASSLGREADTQYF.

CDR3: CASSTLDRGIGYTF. The CDR3 nucleotides read TGTGCCAGCAGCACCCTGGACAGGGGGATTGGCTACACCTTC. The chain recombines TRBV5-5 with TRBJ1-2, with TRBD1 matching 10 bases. Per the germline V gene, CDR1 is SGHKS and CDR2 is YYEKEE (reference sequence). V was clipped by 4 bases and J by 7 bases; unmatched bases: 7. The CDR3 extends over 14 amino acids.

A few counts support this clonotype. CDR3 in amino acids: CASRLDSHSGNTIYF. The CDR3 nucleotides read TGTGCCAGCAGACTCGACAGCCACTCTGGAAACACCATATATTTT. The chain uses TRBV12-3 or TRBV12-4 and TRBJ1-3; tentatively, D is TRBD1 (5 bases). The CDR3 has 15 amino acids. Between the trimmed V and J ends, which lost 6 bases and 0 bases, there was a span of 12 bases.

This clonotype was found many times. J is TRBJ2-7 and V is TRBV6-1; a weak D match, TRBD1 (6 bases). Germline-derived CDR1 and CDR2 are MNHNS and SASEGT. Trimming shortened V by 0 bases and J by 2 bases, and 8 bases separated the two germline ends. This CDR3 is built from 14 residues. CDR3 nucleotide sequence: TGTGCCAGCAGTGAAGCAGACAGGACCTACGAGCAGTACTTC. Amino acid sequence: CASSEADRTYEQYF.

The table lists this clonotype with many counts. CDR3 coding DNA: TGTGCCAGCGCCACAACGGGGGGCCAGGGCGGGGAGCTGTTTTTT. Translating gives CASATTGGQGGELFF. The gene calls are TRBV7-2 and TRBJ2-2; tentatively, D is TRBD2 (7 bases). The germline V and J ends were trimmed by 8 bases and 7 bases, with 20 bases remaining between them. CDR1 and CDR2 (germline): SGHTA, FQGNSA. The CDR3 runs to 15 residues.

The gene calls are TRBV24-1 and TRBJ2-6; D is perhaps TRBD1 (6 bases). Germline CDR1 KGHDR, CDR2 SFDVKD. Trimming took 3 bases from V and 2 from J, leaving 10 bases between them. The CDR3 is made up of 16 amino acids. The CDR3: CATSDRQATGANVLTF. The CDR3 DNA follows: TGTGCCACCAGTGATCGACAGGCAACTGGGGCCAACGTCCTGACTTTC.

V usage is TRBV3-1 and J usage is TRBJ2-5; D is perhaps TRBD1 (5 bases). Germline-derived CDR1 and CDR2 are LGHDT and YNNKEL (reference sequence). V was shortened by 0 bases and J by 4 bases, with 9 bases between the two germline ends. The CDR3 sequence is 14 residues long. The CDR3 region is CASSQDPGPETQYF. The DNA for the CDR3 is TGTGCCAGCAGCCAAGATCCAGGGCCAGAGACCCAGTACTTC.

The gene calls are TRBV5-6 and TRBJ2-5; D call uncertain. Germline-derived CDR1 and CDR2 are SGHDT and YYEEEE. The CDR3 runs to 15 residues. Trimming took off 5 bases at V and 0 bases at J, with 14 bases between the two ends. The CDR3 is CASSSFGRYQETQYF. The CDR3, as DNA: TGTGCCAGCAGTTCTTTTGGCAGGTACCAAGAGACCCAGTACTTC.

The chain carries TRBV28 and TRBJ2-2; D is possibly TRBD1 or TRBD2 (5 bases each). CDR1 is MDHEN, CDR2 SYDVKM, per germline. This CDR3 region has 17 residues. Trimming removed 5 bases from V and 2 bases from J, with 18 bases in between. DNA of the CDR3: TGTGCCAGCAGTGTTAACTACAGGACTCATAACACCGGGGAGCTGTTTTTT. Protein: CASSVNYRTHNTGELFF.

The CDR3 DNA follows: TGTGCCAGCAGCCTTCTCGGGGCCTTGAACATTCAGTACTTC. Translation: CASSLLGALNIQYF. The V call is TRBV6-1, the J call TRBJ2-4; D might be TRBD1 or TRBD2, each matching 5 bases. CDR1 is MNHNS, CDR2 SASEGT, per germline. The CDR3 extends over 14 amino acids. Trimming took 6 bases from V and 7 from J, leaving 16 bases between them.

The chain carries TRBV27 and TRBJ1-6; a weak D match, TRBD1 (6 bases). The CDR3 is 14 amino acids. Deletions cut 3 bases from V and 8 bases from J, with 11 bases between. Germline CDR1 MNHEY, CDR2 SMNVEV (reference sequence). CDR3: CASSFQQGYSPLHF. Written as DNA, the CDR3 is TGTGCCAGCAGTTTTCAACAGGGCTATTCACCCCTCCACTTT.

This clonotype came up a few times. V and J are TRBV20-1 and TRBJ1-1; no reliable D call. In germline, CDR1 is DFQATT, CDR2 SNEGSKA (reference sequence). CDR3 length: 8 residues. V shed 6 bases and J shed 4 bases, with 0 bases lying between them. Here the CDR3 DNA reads TGCAGTGCCACTGAAGCTTTCTTT. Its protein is CSATEAFF.